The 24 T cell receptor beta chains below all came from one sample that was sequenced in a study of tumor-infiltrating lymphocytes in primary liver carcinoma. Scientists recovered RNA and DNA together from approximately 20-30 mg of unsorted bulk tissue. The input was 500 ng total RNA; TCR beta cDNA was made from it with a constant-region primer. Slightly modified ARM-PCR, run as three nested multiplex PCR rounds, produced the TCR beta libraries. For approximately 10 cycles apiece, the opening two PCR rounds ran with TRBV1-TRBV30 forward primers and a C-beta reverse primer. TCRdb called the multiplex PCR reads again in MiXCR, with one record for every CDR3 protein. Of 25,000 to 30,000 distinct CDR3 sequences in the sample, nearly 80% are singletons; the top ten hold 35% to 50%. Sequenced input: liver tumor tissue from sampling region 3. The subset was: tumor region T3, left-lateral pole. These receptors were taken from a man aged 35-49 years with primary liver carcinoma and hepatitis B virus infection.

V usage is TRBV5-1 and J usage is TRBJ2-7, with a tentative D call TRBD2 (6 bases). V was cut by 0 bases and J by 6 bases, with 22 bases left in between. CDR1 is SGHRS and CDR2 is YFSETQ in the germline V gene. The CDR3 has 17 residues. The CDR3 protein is CASSLARGLMGAPEQYF. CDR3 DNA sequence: TGCGCCAGCAGCTTGGCCCGAGGACTAATGGGAGCCCCCGAGCAGTACTTC.

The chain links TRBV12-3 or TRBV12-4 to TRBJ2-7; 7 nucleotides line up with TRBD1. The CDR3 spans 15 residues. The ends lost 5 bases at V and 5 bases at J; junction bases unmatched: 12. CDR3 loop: CASSIGQEANNEQYF. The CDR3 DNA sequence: TGTGCCAGCAGTATAGGACAGGAGGCCAACAACGAGCAGTACTTC.

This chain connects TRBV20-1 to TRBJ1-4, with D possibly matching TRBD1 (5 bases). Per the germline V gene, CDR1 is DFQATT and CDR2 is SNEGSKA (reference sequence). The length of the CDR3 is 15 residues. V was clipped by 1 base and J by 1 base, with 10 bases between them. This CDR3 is CSARGGEGTNEKLFF. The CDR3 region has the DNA TGCAGTGCTAGAGGGGGGGAGGGAACTAATGAAAAACTGTTTTTT.

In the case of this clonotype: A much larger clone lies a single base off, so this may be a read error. CDR3 amino acids: CASSRDRVFTRELFF. The CDR3 DNA is TGCGCCAGCAGTCGGGACAGGGTTTTCACCAGGGAGCTGTTTTTT. The V gene is TRBV4-1, the J gene TRBJ2-2; 9 nucleotides align to TRBD1. The CDR3 runs to 15 residues. Looked up from germline, CDR1 is MGHRA and CDR2 is YSYEKL.

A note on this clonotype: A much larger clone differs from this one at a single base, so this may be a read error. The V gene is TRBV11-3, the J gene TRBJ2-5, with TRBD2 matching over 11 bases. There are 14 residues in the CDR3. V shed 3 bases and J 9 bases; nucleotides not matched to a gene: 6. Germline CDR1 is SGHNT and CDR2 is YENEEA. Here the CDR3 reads CASSFSGGAGAQYF. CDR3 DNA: TGTGCCAGCAGCTTTAGCGGGGGGGCGGGGGCCCAGTACTTC.

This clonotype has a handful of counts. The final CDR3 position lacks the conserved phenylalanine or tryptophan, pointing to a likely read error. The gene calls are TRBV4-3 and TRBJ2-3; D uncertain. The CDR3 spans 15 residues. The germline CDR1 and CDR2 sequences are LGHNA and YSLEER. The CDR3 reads CASSHQREETDTQYS. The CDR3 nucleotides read TGCGCCAGCAGCCACCAACGAGAAGAAACAGATACACAGTATTCT.

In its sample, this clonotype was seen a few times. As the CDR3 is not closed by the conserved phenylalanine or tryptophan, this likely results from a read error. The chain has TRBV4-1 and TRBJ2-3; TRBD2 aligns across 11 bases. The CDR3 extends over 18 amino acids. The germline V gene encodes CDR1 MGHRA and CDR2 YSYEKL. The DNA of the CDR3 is TGCTCCAGCAGCCAAGATCCGACTAGCGGGGTTAGCACAGATACGCAGTATCTT. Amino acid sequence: CSSSQDPTSGVSTDTQYL.

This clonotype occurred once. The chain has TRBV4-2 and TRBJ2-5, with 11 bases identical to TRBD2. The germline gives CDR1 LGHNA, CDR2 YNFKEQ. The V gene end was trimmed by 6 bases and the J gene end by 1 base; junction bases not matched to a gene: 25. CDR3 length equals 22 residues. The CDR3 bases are TGTGCCAGCAGTCAACTAGAGGGGGGACTAGCGGATACAGGAGCCTCCCAAGAGACCCAGTACTTC. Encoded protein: CASSQLEGGLADTGASQETQYF.

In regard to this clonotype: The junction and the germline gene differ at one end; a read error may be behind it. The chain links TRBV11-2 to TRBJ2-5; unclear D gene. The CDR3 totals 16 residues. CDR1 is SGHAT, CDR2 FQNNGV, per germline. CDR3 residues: CVSSQTPCERKETQYF. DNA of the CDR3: TGTGTCAGCAGCCAAACTCCTTGCGAGAGGAAAGAGACCCAGTACTTC.

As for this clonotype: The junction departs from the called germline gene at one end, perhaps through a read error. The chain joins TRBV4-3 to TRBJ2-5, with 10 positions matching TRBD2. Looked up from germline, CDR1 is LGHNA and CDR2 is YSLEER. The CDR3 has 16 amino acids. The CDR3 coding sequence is TGCGCCAGCAGCCAAGGAGTAGCGGGAGGAGGGGGGACCCGGTACTTC. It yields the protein CASSQGVAGGGGTRYF.

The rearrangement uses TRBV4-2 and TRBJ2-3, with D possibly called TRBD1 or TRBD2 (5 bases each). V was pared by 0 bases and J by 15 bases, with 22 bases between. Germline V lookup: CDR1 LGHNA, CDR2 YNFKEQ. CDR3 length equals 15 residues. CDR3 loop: CASSQEKGVTDAHYF. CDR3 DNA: TGTGCCAGCAGCCAAGAGAAGGGAGTGACAGATGCTCACTATTTT.

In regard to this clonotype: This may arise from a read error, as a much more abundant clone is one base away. The CDR3 nucleotides are TGTGCCAGCAGCTTTAGCGGGGGGCCGGGGACCCAGTACTTC. Its translation is CASSFSGGPGTQYF. The chain links TRBV11-3 to TRBJ2-5, with 10 nucleotides matching TRBD2. Germline V gives CDR1 SGHNT, CDR2 YENEEA. CDR3 length: 14 amino acids. The V segment lost 3 bases and the J segment 7 bases; nucleotides outside the gene matches: 5.

The CDR3 reads CASSLYQLVSQQFF. CDR3 coding DNA: TGTGCCAGCAGCTTATACCAGTTAGTTAGTCAGCAGTTCTTC. This sequence joins TRBV11-2 and TRBJ2-1; no firm D call. V lost 2 bases to trimming and J lost 11 bases, with 16 bases between them. The CDR3 is made up of 14 amino acids. Germline CDR1 reads SGHAT; CDR2 reads FQNNGV. The variable domain in full, completed from reference TRBV11-2 and TRBJ2-1, reads EAGVAQSPRYKIIEKRQSVAFWCNPISGHATLYWYQQILGQGPKLLIQFQNNGVVDDSQLPKDRFSAERLKGVDSTLKIQPAKLEDSAVYLCASSLYQLVSQQFFGPGTRLTVL.

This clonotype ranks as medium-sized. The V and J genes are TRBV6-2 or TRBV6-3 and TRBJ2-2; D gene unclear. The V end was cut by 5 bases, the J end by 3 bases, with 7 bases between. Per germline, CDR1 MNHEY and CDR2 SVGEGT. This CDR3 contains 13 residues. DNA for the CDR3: TGTGCCAGCAGTAAGTCGCACACCGGGGAGCTGTTTTTT. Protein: CASSKSHTGELFF.

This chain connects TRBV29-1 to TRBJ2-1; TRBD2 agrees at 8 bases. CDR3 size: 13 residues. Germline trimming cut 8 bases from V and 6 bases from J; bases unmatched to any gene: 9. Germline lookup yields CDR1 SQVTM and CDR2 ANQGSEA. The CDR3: CSIPGLGGNEQFF. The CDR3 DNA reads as TGCAGCATACCGGGACTAGGAGGCAATGAGCAGTTCTTC.

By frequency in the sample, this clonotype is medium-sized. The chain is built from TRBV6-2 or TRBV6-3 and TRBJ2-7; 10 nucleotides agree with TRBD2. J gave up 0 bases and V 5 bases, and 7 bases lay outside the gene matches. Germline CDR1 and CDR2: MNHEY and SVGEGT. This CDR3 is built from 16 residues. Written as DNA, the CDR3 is TGTGCCAGCAGTCCCCTGGGACTAGCGCGCTCCTACGAGCAGTACTTC. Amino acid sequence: CASSPLGLARSYEQYF.

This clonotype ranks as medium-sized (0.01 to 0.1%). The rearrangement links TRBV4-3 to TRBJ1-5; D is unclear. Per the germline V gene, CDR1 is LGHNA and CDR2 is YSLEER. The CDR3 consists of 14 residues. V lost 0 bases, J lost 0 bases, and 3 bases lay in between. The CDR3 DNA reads TGCGCCAGCAGCCAAGATCATAGCAATCAGCCCCAGCATTTT. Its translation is CASSQDHSNQPQHF.

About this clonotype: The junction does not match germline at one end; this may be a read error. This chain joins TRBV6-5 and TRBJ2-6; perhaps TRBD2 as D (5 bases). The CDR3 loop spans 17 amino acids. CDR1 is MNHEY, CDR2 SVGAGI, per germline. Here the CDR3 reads CASSYSEGLSGANVLTF. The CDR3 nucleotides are TGTGCCAGCAGTTACTCTGAGGGTTTATCTGGTGCCAACGTCCTGACTTTC.

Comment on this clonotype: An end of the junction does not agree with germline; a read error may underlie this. The CDR3 nucleotides read TGTGCCGGTAGCTTACAGAGGGGGGCCGGGGAGCTGTCTTTT. This translates into CAGSLQRGAGELSF. The J gene is TRBJ2-2, the V gene TRBV11-2, with D tentatively TRBD1 or TRBD2 (6 bases each). Germline CDR1 is SGHAT and CDR2 is FQNNGV. The CDR3 totals 14 residues. Variable domain in full (rest from reference TRBV11-2 and TRBJ2-2): EAGVAQSPRYKIIEKRQSVAFWCNPISGHATLYWYQQILGQGPKLLIQFQNNGVVDDSQLPKDRFSAERLKGVDSTLKIQPAKLEDSAVYLCAGSLQRGAGELSFGEGSRLTVL.

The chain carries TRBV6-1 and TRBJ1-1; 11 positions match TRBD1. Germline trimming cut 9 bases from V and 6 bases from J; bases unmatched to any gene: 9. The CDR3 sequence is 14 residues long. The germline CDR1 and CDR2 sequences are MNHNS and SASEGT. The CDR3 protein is CASRGQGAVAEAFF. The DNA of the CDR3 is TGTGCCAGTCGAGGACAGGGGGCTGTGGCTGAAGCTTTCTTT.

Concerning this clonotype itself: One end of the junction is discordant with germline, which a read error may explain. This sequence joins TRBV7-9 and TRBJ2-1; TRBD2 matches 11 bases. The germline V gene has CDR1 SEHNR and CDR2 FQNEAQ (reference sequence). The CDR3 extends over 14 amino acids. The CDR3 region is CVSSGTSGSNEQFF. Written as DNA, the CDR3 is TGTGTCAGCAGTGGTACTAGCGGGAGTAATGAGCAGTTCTTC.

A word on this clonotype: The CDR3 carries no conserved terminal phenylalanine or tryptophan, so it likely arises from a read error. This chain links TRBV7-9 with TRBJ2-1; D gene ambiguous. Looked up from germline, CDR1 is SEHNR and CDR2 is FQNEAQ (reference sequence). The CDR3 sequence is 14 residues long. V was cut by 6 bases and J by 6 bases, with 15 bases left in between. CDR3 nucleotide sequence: TGTGCCAGCAGTAAAAGTATCCGGGTCAATGAGCAGTTCTCC. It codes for CASSKSIRVNEQFS.

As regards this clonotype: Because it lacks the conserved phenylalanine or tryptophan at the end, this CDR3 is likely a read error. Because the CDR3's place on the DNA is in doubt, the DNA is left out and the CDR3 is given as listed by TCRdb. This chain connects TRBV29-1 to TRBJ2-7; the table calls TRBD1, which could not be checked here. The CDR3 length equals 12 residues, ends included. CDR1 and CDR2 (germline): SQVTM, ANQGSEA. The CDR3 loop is CSVVTGAYELYY.

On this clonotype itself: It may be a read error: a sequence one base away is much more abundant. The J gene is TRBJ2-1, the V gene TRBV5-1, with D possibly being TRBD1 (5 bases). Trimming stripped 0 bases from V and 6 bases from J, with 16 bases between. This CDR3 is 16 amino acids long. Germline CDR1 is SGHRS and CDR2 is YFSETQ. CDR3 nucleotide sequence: TGCGCCAGCAGCTTGGGAGTGGGAAAAGGGGCCAATGAGCAGTTCTTC. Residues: CASSLGVGKGANEQFF.